These T cell receptor beta chains were read from a single sample in a study of CD4 T cells in relation to SARS-CoV-2 and coronaviruses. TCRdb's copy holds only in-frame clones and misses some; the assay was immunoSEQ multiplex PCR. The table records approximately 70,000 clones, 90% to 95% of them present only once. Source material: naive CD4+ T cells from PBMCs. These receptor sequences come from a human donor in good health. Each CDR3 is given with its conserved first and last residue. Fields, in order: V gene, J gene, CDR3 protein.

>TRBV5-1|TRBJ2-3
CASSLVGGGQVDTQYF
>TRBV7-2|TRBJ2-2
CASSSPLGGASNTGELFF
>TRBV5-1|TRBJ1-1
CASSSLSGGMNTEAFF
>TRBV6-1|TRBJ2-4
CASSVTLGGLAKNIQYF
>TRBV19|TRBJ1-5
CASNQRGWRANQPQHF
>TRBV27|TRBJ2-1
CASSPTEARKLNEQFF
>TRBV5-6|TRBJ1-3
CASSLAGSGRNTIYF
>TRBV19|TRBJ2-7
CASSIGGTPTYEQYF
>TRBV27|TRBJ2-5
CASRDSGGEETQYF
>TRBV5-6|TRBJ1-2
CASSLDWGGYGYTF
>TRBV2|TRBJ2-2
CASSRDRGPHTGELFF
>TRBV7-2|TRBJ1-3
CASSSTAYSALGNTIYF
>TRBV19|TRBJ2-7
CASSIEGRGGHEQYF
>TRBV12-3/TRBV12-4|TRBJ2-6
CASTGHGANVLTF
>TRBV11-3|TRBJ2-2
CASSLAPRVGGELFF
>TRBV5-1|TRBJ1-2
CASSLGPGISYGYTF
>TRBV3-1/TRBV3-2|TRBJ2-7
CASSQDGSALSYEQYF
>TRBV7-2|TRBJ2-3
CASSLDRGGNTQYF
>TRBV7-8|TRBJ1-1
CASSLSRGNTEAFF
>TRBV7-2|TRBJ1-1
CASSLTGNMNTEAFF
>TRBV5-1|TRBJ2-2
CASSLASANTGELFF
>TRBV11-2|TRBJ2-7
CASSLDSWPVNEQYF
>TRBV28|TRBJ2-1
CASSLYELREGGNEQFF
>TRBV11-3|TRBJ2-2
CASSSPRGGELFF
>TRBV5-1|TRBJ2-3
CASSFTSRPRSDTQYF
>TRBV7-3|TRBJ2-3
CASSPRGAGDTQYF
>TRBV7-8|TRBJ1-1
CASSLWTEMNTEAFF
>TRBV27|TRBJ2-7
CASRPFRTGDHYEQYF
>TRBV24-1|TRBJ2-2
CATSDPRTGGDTGELFF
>TRBV9|TRBJ2-5
CASSPRGQGAQTQYF
>TRBV27|TRBJ2-1
CASSLRQGALGQFF
>TRBV18|TRBJ2-2
CASSPGQGTNTGELFF
>TRBV4-1|TRBJ2-5
CASSQDPAQETQYF
>TRBV9|TRBJ2-1
CASSVTGGGEQFF
>TRBV15|TRBJ2-6
CATSRGLGQGGSGANVLTF
>TRBV5-6|TRBJ2-7
CASSLGVRLPYEQYF
>TRBV6-5|TRBJ2-1
CASSYPRRGGYNEQFF
>TRBV2|TRBJ1-5
CASSQALPYNQPQHF
>TRBV5-4|TRBJ2-3
CASSLTLADTQYF
>TRBV19|TRBJ1-4
CASRETGSTNEKLFF
>TRBV7-9|TRBJ2-3
CASSPWMDRGDTQYF
>TRBV28|TRBJ1-6
CASSSPGHPNNSPLHF
>TRBV5-1|TRBJ1-1
CASSEGAIGAEAFF
>TRBV5-4|TRBJ2-3
CASNMGGTSFSTDTQYF
>TRBV2|TRBJ2-1
CASSDRRFFNEQFF